This T cell receptor (beta chain) appears in the sequencing data of a study of T-cell reconstitution after alpha-beta-depleted transplantation in children. Study-wide results and limits: In patients about two months after transplant, alpha-beta T cells reportedly arose from several hundred expanded graft clones. At day 60, the high TCRbeta diversity found in some patients originated from recipient T cells and thymic progenitors that had survived. Diversity and T-cell counts at one year after transplant derived mostly from new T cells.

After removal of 7 bases from V and 1 base from J, the junction contained 5 bases not matched to a gene. The CDR3 extends over 15 amino acids. CDR1 MNHEY and CDR2 SMNVEV come from the germline V gene (reference sequence). In its sample, this clonotype was seen many times. The antigen remains unidentified. The TCRbeta library was prepared with unique molecular identifiers. TCRdb processed the PCR reads anew with MiXCR; each CDR3 protein has one entry. The sample lists fewer than 700,000 distinct CDR3 sequences, 10% to 15% occurring once. The sample in question was PBMCs, mostly from graft donor cells, obtained 360 days after TCRalphabeta/CD19-depleted stem cell transplant. The chain carries TRBV27 and TRBJ2-5; TRBD1 matches 11 bases. The sequence was obtained from a male patient between 10 and 17 years old who had a stem cell transplant for acute myeloid leukemia, so the T cells may come from the graft donor. CDR3 nucleotides: TGTGCCAGCAAAACGGACAGGGGGCCCCAAGAGACCCAGTACTTC. Its translation: CASKTDRGPQETQYF.